This TCR beta chain was sequenced for a study of T cell changes during pregnancy in multiple sclerosis. The CDR3 consists of 13 residues. Germline loops: CDR1 SGHTA, CDR2 FQGNSA. V lost 2 bases and J lost 14, with 17 bases in between. Clones were sequenced by immunoSEQ multiplex PCR, and TCRdb holds only the in-frame ones, with some missing. The sample shows about 46,000 clones, around 93% of them seen only once. Specimen: CD8+ T cells from peripheral blood mononuclear cells, collected in the first trimester of pregnancy. The chain couples TRBV7-2 to TRBJ2-3; D is perhaps TRBD2 (6 bases). The receptor was isolated from a female donor with multiple sclerosis, enrolled in a pregnancy study. CDR3 loop: CASSLTSPGELYF. CDR3 DNA sequence: TGTGCCAGCAGCTTAACTAGCCCGGGGGAACTGTATTTT.